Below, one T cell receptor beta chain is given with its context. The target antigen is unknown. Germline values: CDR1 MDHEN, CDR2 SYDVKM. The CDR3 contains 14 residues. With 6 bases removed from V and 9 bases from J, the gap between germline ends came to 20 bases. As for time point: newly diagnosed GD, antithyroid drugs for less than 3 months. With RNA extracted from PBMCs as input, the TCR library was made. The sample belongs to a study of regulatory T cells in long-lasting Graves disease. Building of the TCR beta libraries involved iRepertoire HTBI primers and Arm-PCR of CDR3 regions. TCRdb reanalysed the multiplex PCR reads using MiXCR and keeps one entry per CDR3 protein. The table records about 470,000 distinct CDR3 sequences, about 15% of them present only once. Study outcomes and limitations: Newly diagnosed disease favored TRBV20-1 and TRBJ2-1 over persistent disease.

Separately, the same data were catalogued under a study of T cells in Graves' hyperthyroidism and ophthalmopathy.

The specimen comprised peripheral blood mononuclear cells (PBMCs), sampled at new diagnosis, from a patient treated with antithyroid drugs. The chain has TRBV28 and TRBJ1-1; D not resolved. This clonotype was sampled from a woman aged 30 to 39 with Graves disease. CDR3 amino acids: CASSPPGESGKAFF. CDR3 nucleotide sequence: TGTGCCAGCAGCCCTCCCGGGGAAAGCGGAAAAGCTTTCTTT.